One sample yielded the 9 T cell receptor beta chains listed below, sequenced in a study of OX40 agonist ivuxolimab in advanced cancers. The protocol was immunoSEQ multiplex PCR, while the TCRdb copy is restricted to in-frame clones and leaves out a portion. The table records about 83,000 clones, approximately 88% of them present only once. Sequencing was performed on CD4+ or CD8+ T cells sorted from blood, taken in a trial of the OX40 agonist ivuxolimab. Every receptor here comes from an adult with an advanced solid tumor such as melanoma, head and neck, liver or kidney cancer.

The chain has TRBV7-2 and TRBJ2-6; a possible D gene is TRBD1 (6 bases). CDR1 and CDR2 from the germline V gene are SGHTA and FQGNSA. CDR3 size: 13 residues. V lost 1 base to trimming and J lost 17 bases, with 15 bases between them. CDR3 region: CASSLGGLPQMTF. Here the CDR3 DNA reads TGTGCCAGCAGCTTAGGGGGGCTCCCACAGATGACTTTC.

The rearrangement uses TRBV6-5 and TRBJ2-3, with a weak D call TRBD2 (6 bases). The CDR3 totals 15 residues. The germline CDR1 and CDR2 sequences are MNHEY and SVGAGI. V was pared by 5 bases and J by 2 bases, with 14 bases between. CDR3 sequence: CASSPRGFNTDTQYF. In nucleotides, the CDR3 is TGTGCCAGCAGTCCCCGGGGGTTTAACACAGATACGCAGTATTTT.

This sequence joins TRBV15 and TRBJ1-1, with 7 bases fitting TRBD1. This CDR3 has 14 residues. V was clipped by 5 bases and J by 3 bases; unmatched bases: 6. CDR1 is LNHNV and CDR2 is YYDKDF in the germline V gene (reference sequence). CDR3 bases: TGTGCCACCAGCTCGCCAGGGGGATACACTGAAGCTTTCTTT. Protein sequence: CATSSPGGYTEAFF.

This sequence joins TRBV14 and TRBJ2-3; D ambiguous. V shed 0 bases and J shed 2 bases, with 6 bases lying between them. The CDR3 totals 14 residues. Per germline, CDR1 SGHDN and CDR2 FVKESK. The CDR3 loop is CASSQERATDTQYF. CDR3 bases: TGTGCCAGCAGCCAAGAAAGGGCCACAGATACGCAGTATTTT.

This clone was recorded a few times. A junction end diverges from the germline sequence, so it may reflect a read error. Other DNA sequences in the same sample also yield this CDR3. The chain links TRBV4-1 to TRBJ2-1, with D perhaps matching TRBD1 (6 bases). The V gene's germline CDR1 is MGHRA and CDR2 YSYEKL. The CDR3 spans 15 residues. The CDR3: CASSQSPGANNEQFF. DNA of the CDR3: TGTGCCAGCAGCCAGAGCCCAGGGGCCAACAATGAGCAGTTCTTC.

The chain combines TRBV9 with TRBJ2-1; D is unresolved. CDR3 length: 12 amino acids. Germline V gene sequence: CDR1 SGDLS, CDR2 YYNGEE. Deletions cut 2 bases from V and 3 bases from J, with 3 bases between. In DNA, the CDR3 is TGTGCCAGCAGCGTCGGCTACAATGAGCAGTTCTTC. This translates into CASSVGYNEQFF.

On this clone itself: Different DNA sequences within this sample yield the same CDR3. The V call is TRBV18, the J call TRBJ2-1; D is uncertain. The CDR3 length is 13 residues. Deletions cut 3 bases from V and 4 bases from J, with 7 bases between. Germline loops: CDR1 KGHSH, CDR2 LQKENI. The DNA of the CDR3 is TGTGCCAGCTCACCGACAAGTTACAATGAGCAGTTCTTC. This encodes CASSPTSYNEQFF.

The rearrangement joins TRBV5-1 to TRBJ2-3; 13 bases line up with TRBD2. The CDR3 has 16 residues. The ends lost 4 bases at V and 2 bases at J; junction bases unmatched: 4. Germline V lookup: CDR1 SGHRS, CDR2 YFSETQ. In DNA form, the CDR3 reads TGCGCCAGCAGCGACGGGACTAGCGGGGCCACAGATACGCAGTATTTT. It specifies CASSDGTSGATDTQYF.

The V gene is TRBV19, the J gene TRBJ2-1; TRBD2 matches at 12 bases. V shed 7 bases and J 9 bases; nucleotides not matched to a gene: 19. The CDR3 length is 18 residues. CDR1 and CDR2 from the germline V gene are LNHDA and SQIVND (reference sequence). In nucleotides, the CDR3 is TGTGCCAGTAAAGAAATTAAAGGGCTAGCGGGAGGGCGAGGTGAGCAGTTCTTC. The encoded protein is CASKEIKGLAGGRGEQFF.